This T cell receptor (beta chain) appears in the sequencing data of a study of human CD8 memory T cell subsets. Sequencing libraries of TCR beta were made by UMI-labeled 5' RACE. After re-calling the 5' RACE reads, TCRdb lists one entry per CDR3 protein, DNA absent. The sample's table shows about 18,000 distinct CDR3 sequences. The CDR3 covers 13 residues. CDR1 and CDR2 (germline): MNHEY, SMNVEV (reference sequence). Comment on this clonotype: Its antigen remains unknown.

The source of the PBMC was buffy coats of healthy donors. Findings and caveats of the study: When compared with each other, stem-like memory and precursor exhausted T cell repertoires showed minimal overlap.

The TCR sequence derives from a human donor in good health. This rearrangement joins TRBV27 to TRBJ1-1. Specimen: CD8+ T cells from PBMCs. The CDR3 loop reads CASSYQANTEAFF.